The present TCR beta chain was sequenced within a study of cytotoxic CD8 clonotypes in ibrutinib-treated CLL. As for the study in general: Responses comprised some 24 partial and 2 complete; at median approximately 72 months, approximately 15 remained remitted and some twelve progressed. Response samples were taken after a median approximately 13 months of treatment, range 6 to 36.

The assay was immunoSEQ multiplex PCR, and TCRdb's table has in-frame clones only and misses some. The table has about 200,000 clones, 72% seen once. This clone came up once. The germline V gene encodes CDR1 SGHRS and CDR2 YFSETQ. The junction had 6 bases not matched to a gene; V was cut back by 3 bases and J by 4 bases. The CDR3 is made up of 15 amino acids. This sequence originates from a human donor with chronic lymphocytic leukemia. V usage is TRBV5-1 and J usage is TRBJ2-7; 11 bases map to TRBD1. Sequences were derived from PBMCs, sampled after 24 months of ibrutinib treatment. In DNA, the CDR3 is TGCGCCAGCAGCTGGGGACAGGGGGGAACTTACGAGCAGTACTTC. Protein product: CASSWGQGGTYEQYF.